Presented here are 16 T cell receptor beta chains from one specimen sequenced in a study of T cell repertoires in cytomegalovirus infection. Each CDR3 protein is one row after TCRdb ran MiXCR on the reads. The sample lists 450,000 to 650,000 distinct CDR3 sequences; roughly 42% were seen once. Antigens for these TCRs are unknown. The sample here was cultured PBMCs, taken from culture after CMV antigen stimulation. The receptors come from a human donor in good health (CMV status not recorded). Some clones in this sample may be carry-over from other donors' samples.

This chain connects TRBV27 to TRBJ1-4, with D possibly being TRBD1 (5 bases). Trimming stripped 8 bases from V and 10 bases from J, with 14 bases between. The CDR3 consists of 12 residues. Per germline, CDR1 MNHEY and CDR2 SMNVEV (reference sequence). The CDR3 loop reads CASSPGSGKLFF. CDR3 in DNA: TGTGCCAGCTCTCCAGGGTCCGGAAAACTGTTTTTT.

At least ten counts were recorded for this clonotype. The CDR3 DNA is TGTGCCAGCAGCCGAGGCGGGACAGGGTTACGCACAGATACGCAGTATTTT. This codes for CASSRGGTGLRTDTQYF. This rearrangement joins TRBV7-9 to TRBJ2-3; TRBD1 aligns across 9 bases. Unmatched junction bases numbered 10, after V lost 5 bases and J lost 1 base. The CDR3 loop spans 17 amino acids. In germline, CDR1 is SEHNR, CDR2 FQNEAQ (reference sequence). The variable domain in full, completed from reference TRBV7-9 and TRBJ2-3, reads DTGVSQNPRHKITKRGQNVTFRCDPISEHNRLYWYRQTLGQGPEFLTYFQNEAQLEKSRLLSDRFSAERPKGSFSTLEIQRTEQGDSAMYLCASSRGGTGLRTDTQYFGPGTRLTVL.

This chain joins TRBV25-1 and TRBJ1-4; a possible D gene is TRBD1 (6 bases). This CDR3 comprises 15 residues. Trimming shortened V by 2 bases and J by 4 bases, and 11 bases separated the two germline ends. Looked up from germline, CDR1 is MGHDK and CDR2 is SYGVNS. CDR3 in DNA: TGTGCCAGCAGTGAACCGGGACACCGTAATGAAAAACTGTTTTTT. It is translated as CASSEPGHRNEKLFF.

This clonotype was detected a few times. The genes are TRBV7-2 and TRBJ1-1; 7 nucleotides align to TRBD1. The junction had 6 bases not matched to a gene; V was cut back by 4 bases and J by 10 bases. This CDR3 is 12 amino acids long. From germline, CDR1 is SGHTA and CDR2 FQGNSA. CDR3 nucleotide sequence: TGTGCCAGCAGCTGGGGGGCAGGGGGAGCTTTCTTT. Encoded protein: CASSWGAGGAFF.

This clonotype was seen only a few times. The DNA of the CDR3 is TGTGCCAGCAGCACCGACAGGGGGGGTGAAAAACTGTTTTTT. It yields the protein CASSTDRGGEKLFF. The chain is built from TRBV7-9 and TRBJ1-4, with TRBD1 matching over 9 bases. The trim removed 5 bases at V and 7 bases at J, leaving 5 bases unmatched. The CDR3 has 14 amino acids. Germline V CDR1 and CDR2: SEHNR, FQNEAQ (reference sequence).

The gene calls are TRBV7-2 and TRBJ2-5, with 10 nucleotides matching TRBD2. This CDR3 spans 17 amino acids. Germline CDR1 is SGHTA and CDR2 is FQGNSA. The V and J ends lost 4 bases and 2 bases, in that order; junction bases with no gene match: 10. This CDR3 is CASSYPSLLAGQETQYF. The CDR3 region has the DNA TGTGCCAGCAGCTACCCTTCGTTACTAGCGGGGCAAGAGACCCAGTACTTC. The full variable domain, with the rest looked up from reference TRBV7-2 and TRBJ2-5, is GAGVSQSPSNKVTEKGKDVELRCDPISGHTALYWYRQSLGQGLEFLIYFQGNSAPDKSGLPSDRFSAERTGGSVSTLTIQRTQQEDSAVYLCASSYPSLLAGQETQYFGPGTRLLVL.

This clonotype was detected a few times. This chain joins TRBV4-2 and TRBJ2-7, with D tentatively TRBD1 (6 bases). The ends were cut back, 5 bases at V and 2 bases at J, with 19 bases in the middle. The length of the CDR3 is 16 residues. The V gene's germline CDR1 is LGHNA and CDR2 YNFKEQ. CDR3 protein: CASSVSTGTLTYEQYF. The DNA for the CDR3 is TGTGCCAGCAGCGTTTCAACCGGGACACTCACCTACGAGCAGTACTTC.

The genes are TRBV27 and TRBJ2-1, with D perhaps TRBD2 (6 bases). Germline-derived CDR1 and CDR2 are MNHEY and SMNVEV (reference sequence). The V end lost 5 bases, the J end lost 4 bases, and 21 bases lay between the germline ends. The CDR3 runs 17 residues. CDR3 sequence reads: CASSPGFGAGDYNEQFF. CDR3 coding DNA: TGTGCCAGCAGTCCCGGGTTTGGAGCGGGCGATTACAATGAGCAGTTCTTC.

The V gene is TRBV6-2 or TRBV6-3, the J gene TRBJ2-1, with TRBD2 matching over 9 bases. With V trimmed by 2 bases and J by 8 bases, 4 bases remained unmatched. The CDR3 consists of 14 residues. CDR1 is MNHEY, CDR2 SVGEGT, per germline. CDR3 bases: TGTGCCAGCAGTTACGGCGGGAGGGGCTATGAGCAGTTCTTC. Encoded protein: CASSYGGRGYEQFF.

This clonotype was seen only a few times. The CDR3 loop is CASTPESRDTQYF. For the CDR3, the DNA is TGTGCCAGCACCCCGGAATCGCGAGATACGCAGTATTTT. The chain recombines TRBV12-3 or TRBV12-4 with TRBJ2-3; unclear D gene. Trimming took off 7 bases at V and 5 bases at J, with 13 bases between the two ends. This CDR3 has 13 residues.

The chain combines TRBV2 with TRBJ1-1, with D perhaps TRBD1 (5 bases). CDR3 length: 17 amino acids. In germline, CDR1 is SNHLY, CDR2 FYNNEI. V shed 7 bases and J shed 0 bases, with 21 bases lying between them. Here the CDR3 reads CASTPGLGLGLNTEAFF. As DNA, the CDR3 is TGTGCCAGCACGCCAGGTTTGGGGCTAGGACTGAACACTGAAGCTTTCTTT.

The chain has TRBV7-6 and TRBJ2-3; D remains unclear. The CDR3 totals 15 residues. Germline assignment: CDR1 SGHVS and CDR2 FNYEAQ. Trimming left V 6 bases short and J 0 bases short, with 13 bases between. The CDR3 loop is CASRHGPLSTDTQYF. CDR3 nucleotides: TGTGCCAGCAGACACGGTCCCCTTAGCACAGATACGCAGTATTTT.

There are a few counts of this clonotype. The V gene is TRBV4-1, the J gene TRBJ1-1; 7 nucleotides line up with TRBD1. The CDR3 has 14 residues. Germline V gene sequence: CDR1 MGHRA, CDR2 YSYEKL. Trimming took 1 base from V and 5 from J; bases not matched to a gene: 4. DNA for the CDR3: TGCGCCAGCAGCCAAGGCGGACAGGCAACTGAAGCTTTCTTT. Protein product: CASSQGGQATEAFF.

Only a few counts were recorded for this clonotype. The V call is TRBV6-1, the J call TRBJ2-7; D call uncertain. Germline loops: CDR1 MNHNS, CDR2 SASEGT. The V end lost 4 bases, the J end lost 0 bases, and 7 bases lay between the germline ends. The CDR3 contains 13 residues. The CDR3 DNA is TGTGCCAGCAGTGTCGTGAGCTCCTACGAGCAGTACTTC. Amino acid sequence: CASSVVSSYEQYF.

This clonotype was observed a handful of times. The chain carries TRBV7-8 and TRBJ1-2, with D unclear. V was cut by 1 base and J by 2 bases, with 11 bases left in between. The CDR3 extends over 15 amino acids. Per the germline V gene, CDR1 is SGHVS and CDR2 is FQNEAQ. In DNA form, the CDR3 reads TGTGCCAGCAGCTTAGATAGGGTGGAGAACTATGGCTACACCTTC. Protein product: CASSLDRVENYGYTF.

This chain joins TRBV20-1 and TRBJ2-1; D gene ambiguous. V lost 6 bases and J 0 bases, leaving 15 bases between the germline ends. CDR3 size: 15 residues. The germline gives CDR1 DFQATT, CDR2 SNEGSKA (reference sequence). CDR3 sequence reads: CSANFGGSSYNEQFF. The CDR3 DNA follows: TGCAGTGCCAATTTCGGCGGAAGCTCCTACAATGAGCAGTTCTTC.